This T cell receptor beta chain was profiled in a study of cytomegalovirus exposure and HLA in healthy donors listed by TCRdb under 2017. The study in broad terms: According to a later analysis, one platform produced both the roughly 130 validation repertoires and the 720 or so repertoires of the first cohort. To predict cytomegalovirus infection status, the study combined high-throughput TCR immunosequencing, statistical association of individual TCRs with disease status, and machine learning. The study aimed to test whether signatures of past pathogen exposure could be identified by cataloging public T cell receptors. A separate validation cohort of 100 to 150 different subjects was used in addition to the approximately 700-subject first cohort. Study-level results and caveats: Subsequent analysis determined that TCRs grouped into clusters in the first cohort also showed a tendency toward co-occurrence across the 120 validation repertoires, and approximately 94% of cluster scores exceeded 0. A few of the identified cytomegalovirus-associated TCR beta chains were confirmed in vitro to be specific for cytomegalovirus antigens. The validation cohort had no HLA typing available for a later analysis, so co-occurrence within that cohort was assessed over all 120 or so repertoires. Most TCR sequences were seen in very few donors, while some public TCRs were found in many individuals. The classifier was reported to diagnose cytomegalovirus status with high specificity and sensitivity in both the original cohort and the validation cohort. In the study, some 160 TCR beta chains were listed as associated with cytomegalovirus. It was suggested by the authors that the approach could potentially be generalized to other disease states and immunological phenotypes.

V sheds 0 bases and J sheds 3 bases, leaving 25 bases between their ends. CDR1 and CDR2 are read off the germline V gene as LGHNA and YNFKEQ. The CDR3 holds 20 amino acids from the cysteine to the phenylalanine. Of the read, only the CDR3 DNA is kept; its 60 bases are in frame from base 1. The receptor library was made with the immunoSEQ multiplex PCR assay. In the source study's methods: A statistical classification framework was built to diagnose cytomegalovirus status from the catalog of TCR beta chain sequences. TCRdb re-hosts the immuneACCESS table, in-frame sequences only. Its copies lack some clones; in the studies checked, an unresolved V gene accounts for under half of them, and the cause for the rest is not known. For V, J and clone size, that table is used; D and trimming come from the DNA. For this sample there are more than 250,000 clones; about 85% appear just once. The top ten hold about 1% of the sample.

The donors were included in the validation cohort of over a hundred subjects, a group kept apart from the roughly 730-subject first cohort. As regards this clone: This receptor's antigen is unknown. Qualities for individual bases were not recorded, and no much larger clone is one base off.

Sample: PBMCs. The sequence derives from a woman aged 25 to 39 in good health and CMV-seropositive. The chain couples TRBV4-2 to TRBJ2-3; the D gene is perhaps TRBD2, from 6 matching bases. The bases are TGTGCCAGCAGCCAAGATGTTTATAGTGGTCGGACTACCTTGACAGATACGCAGTATTTT. This encodes CASSQDVYSGRTTLTDTQYF.